Listed below are T cell receptor beta chains from one sample, sequenced in a study of cytotoxic CD8 clonotypes in ibrutinib-treated CLL. Generated by immunoSEQ multiplex PCR, the TCRdb table keeps only in-frame clones and is missing some. The sample has approximately 33,000 clones, 69% seen once. Material: PBMCs, obtained before ibrutinib treatment. Source of these receptors: a human donor with chronic lymphocytic leukemia. CDR3s include the opening cysteine and the closing phenylalanine or tryptophan. A D gene is named only where the DNA matches it firmly. Size values are once, few and many counts, or a class for expanded clones, and some rows have none.

>few|TRBJ2-3|TRBV7-2|TRBD1
CASSYDRGDTQYF
TGTGCCAGCAGCTACGACAGGGGGGATACGCAGTATTTT
>.|TRBJ2-2|TRBV7-9|.
CASSETGLAPRTGELFF
TGTGCCAGCAGTGAAACGGGGCTAGCTCCCCGCACCGGGGAGCTGTTTTTT
>.|TRBJ2-7|TRBV2|.
CASSENLDYEQYF
TGTGCCAGCAGTGAAAACCTGGATTACGAGCAGTACTTC
>.|TRBJ2-3|TRBV5-1|.
CASSLEGLRMGTDTQYF
TGCGCCAGCAGCTTAGAGGGATTGAGGATGGGCACAGATACGCAGTATTTT
>.|TRBJ2-1|TRBV11-3|TRBD2
CASSSGGLPEQFF
TGTGCCAGCAGCTCGGGGGGGTTACCGGAGCAGTTCTTC
>.|TRBJ1-1|TRBV11-2|.
CASSLDGGTEAFF
TGTGCCAGCAGCTTAGATGGGGGCACTGAAGCTTTCTTT
>.|TRBJ1-1|TRBV9|.
CASSGRTGPEAFF
TGTGCCAGCAGCGGTAGAACAGGCCCTGAAGCTTTCTTT
>.|TRBJ1-5|TRBV27|.
CASSATTAQPQHF
TGTGCCAGCAGCGCGACTACAGCGCAGCCCCAGCATTTT
>.|TRBJ2-1|TRBV6-4|TRBD2
CASSGSGGAYNEQFF
TGTGCCAGCAGTGGAAGCGGGGGGGCCTACAATGAGCAGTTCTTC
>.|TRBJ2-7|TRBV19|.
CASSMGPSSYYEQYF
TGTGCCAGTAGTATGGGTCCTTCTTCTTACTACGAGCAGTACTTC
>.|TRBJ2-7|TRBV7-2|TRBD1
CASSQELAQGRYEQYF
TGTGCCAGCAGCCAAGAGTTAGCACAGGGGAGATACGAGCAGTACTTC
>.|TRBJ2-1|TRBV6-5|.
CASSYSRTAYNEQFF
TGTGCCAGCAGTTACTCGCGGACGGCCTACAATGAGCAGTTCTTC
>.|TRBJ1-2|TRBV28|TRBD1
CASSSTGGFVGYTF
TGTGCCAGCAGTTCTACAGGGGGCTTTGTAGGCTACACCTTC
>.|TRBJ1-2|TRBV7-8|.
CASSPGQNYGYTF
TGTGCCAGCAGCCCAGGACAGAACTATGGCTACACCTTC
>.|TRBJ1-6|TRBV5-4|.
CASSLAPPGLGSPLHF
TGTGCCAGCAGCTTGGCCCCTCCGGGTCTGGGTTCACCCCTCCACTTT
>.|TRBJ1-4|TRBV19|.
CASRPGSSEKLFF
TGTGCCAGTAGACCCGGGTCATCTGAAAAACTGTTTTTT
>.|TRBJ2-7|TRBV27|TRBD1
CASSPQGASYEQYF
TGTGCCAGCAGTCCCCAGGGGGCAAGCTACGAGCAGTACTTC
>.|TRBJ2-5|TRBV7-9|TRBD2
CASSSPTSGAIQETQYF
TGTGCCAGCAGCTCGCCGACTAGCGGGGCGATACAAGAGACCCAGTACTTC
>.|TRBJ2-2|TRBV4-1|TRBD2
CASSQGNSGYNTGELFF
TGCGCCAGCAGCCAAGGAAATAGCGGGTATAACACCGGGGAGCTGTTTTTT
>.|TRBJ1-4|TRBV18|TRBD1
CASSLYRGHANEKLFF
TGTGCCAGCTCACTTTACAGGGGGCATGCTAATGAAAAACTGTTTTTT
>few|TRBJ1-1|TRBV19|TRBD1
CASSSGTGGSPAFF
TGTGCCAGTAGTAGTGGGACAGGGGGCTCCCCAGCTTTCTTT
>once|TRBJ1-5|TRBV19|.
CASSKGGESNQPQHF
TGTGCCAGTAGTAAGGGGGGCGAGAGCAATCAGCCCCAGCATTTT
>.|TRBJ1-2|TRBV7-3|.
CASSPGQQNYGYTF
TGTGCCAGCAGCCCAGGGCAGCAGAACTATGGCTACACCTTC
>.|TRBJ2-7|TRBV7-6|.
CASRGDSYEQYF
TGTGCCAGCAGGGGCGATTCCTACGAGCAGTACTTC
>.|TRBJ2-7|TRBV27|TRBD1
CASARGGQGREQYF
TGTGCCAGCGCGAGGGGGGGACAGGGCCGGGAGCAGTACTTC
>.|TRBJ2-2|TRBV7-2|.
CASSLDSTGELFF
TGTGCCAGCAGCTTAGATAGCACCGGGGAGCTGTTTTTT
>.|TRBJ2-2|TRBV18|.
CASSRTILTGELFF
TGTGCCAGCTCACGTACTATCCTCACCGGGGAGCTGTTTTTT
>.|TRBJ2-3|TRBV7-8|.
CASSPLWGRGDTQYF
TGTGCCAGCAGCCCACTTTGGGGGAGAGGAGATACGCAGTATTTT
>.|TRBJ1-2|TRBV28|.
CASSLLGRDYGYTF
TGTGCCAGCAGTTTACTAGGCCGGGACTATGGCTACACCTTC